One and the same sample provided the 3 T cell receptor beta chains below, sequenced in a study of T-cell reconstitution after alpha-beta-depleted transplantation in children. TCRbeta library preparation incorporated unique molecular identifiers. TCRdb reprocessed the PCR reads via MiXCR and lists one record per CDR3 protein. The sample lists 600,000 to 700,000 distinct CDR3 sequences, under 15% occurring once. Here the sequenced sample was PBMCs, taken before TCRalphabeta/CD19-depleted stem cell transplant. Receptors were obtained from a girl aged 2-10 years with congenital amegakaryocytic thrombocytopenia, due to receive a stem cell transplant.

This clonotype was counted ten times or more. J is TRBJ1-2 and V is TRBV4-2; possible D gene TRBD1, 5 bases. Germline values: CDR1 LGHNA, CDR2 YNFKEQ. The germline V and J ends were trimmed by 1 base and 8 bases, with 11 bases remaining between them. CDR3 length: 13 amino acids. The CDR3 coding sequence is TGTGCCAGCAGCCAAGGGGGCGCGAGAGGCTACACCTTC. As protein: CASSQGGARGYTF.

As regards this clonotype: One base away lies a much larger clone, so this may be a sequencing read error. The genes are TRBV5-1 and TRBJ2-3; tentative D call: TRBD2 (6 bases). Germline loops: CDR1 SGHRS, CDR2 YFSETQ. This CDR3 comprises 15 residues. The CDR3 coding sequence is TGCGCCAGCAGGCCTCGGGAGAGGGTTGCAGATACGCAGTCTTTT. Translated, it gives CASRPRERVADTQSF.

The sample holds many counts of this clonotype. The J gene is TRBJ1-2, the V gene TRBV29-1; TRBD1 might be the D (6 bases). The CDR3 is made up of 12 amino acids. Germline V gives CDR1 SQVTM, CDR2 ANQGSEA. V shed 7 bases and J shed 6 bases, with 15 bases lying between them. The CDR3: CSARPQGDGYTF. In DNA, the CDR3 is TGCAGCGCACGTCCACAGGGAGATGGCTACACCTTC.